This TCR beta chain is from a study of blood T cell repertoires in COVID-19. As for the study in general: The origin of the acute and convalescent COVID-19 samples was the United States, Italy and Spain.

Study processing details: Using reference gene primer amplification, nucleated cell counts were estimated. Libraries were prepared by immunoSEQ multiplex PCR; TCRdb keeps only in-frame clonotypes and omits some of them. V and J calls and clone size are copied from that table; D and trimming were computed from the DNA. Among 150,000 to 200,000 clones listed, roughly nine tenths were seen once. From germline, CDR1 is SGHRS and CDR2 YFSETQ. The CDR3 totals 17 residues. V lost 1 base, J lost 4 bases, and 9 bases stayed unmatched. This chain uses TRBV5-1 with TRBJ2-1; TRBD1 aligns across 9 bases. The receptor was derived from a woman in her sixties or seventies with acute or convalescent COVID-19. The source material was peripheral blood. The CDR3 reads CASSLRLTDRGYNEQFF. The DNA for the CDR3 is TGCGCCAGCAGCTTGCGATTAACAGACAGGGGGTACAATGAGCAGTTCTTC.